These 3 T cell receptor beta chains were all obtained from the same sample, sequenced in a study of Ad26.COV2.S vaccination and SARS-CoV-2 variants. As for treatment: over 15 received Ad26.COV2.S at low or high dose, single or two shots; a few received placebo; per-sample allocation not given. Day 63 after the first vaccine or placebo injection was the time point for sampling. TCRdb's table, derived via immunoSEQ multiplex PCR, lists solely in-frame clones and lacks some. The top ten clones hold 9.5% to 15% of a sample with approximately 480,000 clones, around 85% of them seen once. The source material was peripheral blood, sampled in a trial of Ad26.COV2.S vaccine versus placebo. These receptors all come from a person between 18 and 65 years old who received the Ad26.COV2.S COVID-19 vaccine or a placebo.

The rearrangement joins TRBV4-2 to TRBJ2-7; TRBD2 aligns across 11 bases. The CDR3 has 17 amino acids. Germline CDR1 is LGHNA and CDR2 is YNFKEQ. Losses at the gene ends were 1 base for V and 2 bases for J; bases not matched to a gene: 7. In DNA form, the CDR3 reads TGTGCCAGCAGCCAAGGTCCCGGGACTAGCGGACCCTACGAGCAGTACTTC. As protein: CASSQGPGTSGPYEQYF.

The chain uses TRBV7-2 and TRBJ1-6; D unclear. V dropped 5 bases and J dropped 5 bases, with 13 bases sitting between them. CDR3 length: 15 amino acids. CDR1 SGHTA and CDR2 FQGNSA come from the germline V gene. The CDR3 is CASSHRGRDNSPLHF. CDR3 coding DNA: TGTGCCAGCAGCCACCGCGGCCGCGATAATTCACCCCTCCACTTT.

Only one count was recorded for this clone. The DNA of the CDR3 is TGTGCCAGCAGCATCTGGGGGACTAGCGGGGGGCCTAGCACAGATACGCAGTATTTT. Translated: CASSIWGTSGGPSTDTQYF. The chain joins TRBV7-8 to TRBJ2-3; 15 bases fit TRBD2. CDR3 length: 19 residues. The ends lost 5 bases at V and 0 bases at J; junction bases unmatched: 9. Germline CDR1 and CDR2: SGHVS and FQNEAQ.